Reported below is one TCR beta chain. The antigen this receptor binds is unknown. It has no much larger one-base neighbor in the sample; base qualities were not kept. These data are taken from a study of T cells in Graves' hyperthyroidism and ophthalmopathy (dated by TCRdb to between 2018 and 2021). Study-wide context: To identify TCR V-J signatures that set the groups apart, the researchers used a discovery cohort of about a hundred patients, made up of approximately 43 with Graves' ophthalmopathy and around 58 with stable Graves' hyperthyroidism. In about 6 Graves' hyperthyroidism patients, the study also compared T-cell repertoires from thyroid tissue with T-cell repertoires from blood. The 75 to 100 discovery patients were randomly split 7:3 into training and test sets. The paper describes TCR Vbeta CDR3 sequencing of 130 to 150 peripheral blood samples, made up of under 50 ophthalmopathy patients, around 73 hyperthyroidism patients and roughly 17 progressor patients. Once sampling was done, hyperthyroidism patients were given methimazole at a starting dose of 30 mg daily, whereas ophthalmopathy patients were given high-dose intravenous methylprednisolone. Prospective prediction of ophthalmopathy was tested in an independent validation cohort of fewer than 20 hyperthyroidism patients and 17 patients who later progressed to ophthalmopathy. Overall results and qualifications from the work: Blood samples also contained most of the expanded thyroid clonotypes (frequency above 0.001), which suggests that blood repertoires may reflect thyroid immune responses. A model built on a 13 V-J signature distinguished ophthalmopathy from stable hyperthyroidism, reaching 85% to 90% sensitivity and approximately 81% specificity in cross-validation and 80%/75% in testing. In validation, progression to ophthalmopathy was predicted by the model with roughly 71% sensitivity and around 75% specificity, a median of 6.5 months before onset. Sample size was not statistically predetermined, and blinding of investigators to group allocation was not performed.

Amplification of TCR beta CDR3 regions was carried out from RNA transcripts. For the first round of RT-PCR on the TCR CDR3, the HTBI primer set was used together with the Qiagen OneStep RT-PCR kit. A second multiplex PCR round built the libraries, followed by size selection and purification. The libraries were sequenced on an Illumina HiSeq2000 using paired-end 100 bp reads. The study's processing was this. SOAPnuke was used to process the raw data, removing reads that contained adapters or uncalled bases, had a mean Phred below 15, or lacked an exact match to the constant primer or identifier. High-quality paired reads were merged with COPE v1.2.5, and unique nucleotide sequences were defined as clonotypes. Clonotypes were aligned to IMGT TRBV, TRBD and TRBJ reference segments using MiTCR v1.1. Only V-J combinations with frequency above 0.0001, covering 99% to 99.2% of repertoires, were analysed. A TCS score was defined as the ratio between F50 (clonal expansion) and ExV (chaos), using BLOSUM62-based TCRdist between CDR3 peptides within each V-J. Welch's t-statistics and random forest reduced roughly 500 V-J features to roughly 13, which were used in a naive Bayes classifier (R e1071). The similarity between thyroid and blood repertoires was quantified using the Morisita-Horn index. TCRdb took the public reads, trimmed them with fastp at Q25, ran MiXCR for clone calling and kept in-frame beta chains. Entries that share a CDR3 protein sequence are merged under the most common genes and DNA. The V and J calls shown here were made by TCRdb, not taken from the authors' results. The sample table records fewer than 750,000 distinct CDR3 sequences; around 46% of these occur just once. The ten largest clones add up to approximately 8.4% of the sample.

Stable Graves' hyperthyroidism was defined as the absence of progression to ophthalmopathy over 18 months of follow-up. The hyperthyroidism patients were between 18 and 65 years old and newly diagnosed, with a disease duration of less than 2 months. Any patient with an uncontrolled infection, another autoimmune disease, pregnancy or lactation was excluded. Clinical symptoms, serum thyroxine and TRAb, thyroid ultrasound, and orbital computed tomography formed the basis for the diagnoses. Trizol reagent was used to extract total RNA, and RNA quality was then checked on an Agilent 2100 Bioanalyzer. The CDR1 and CDR2 encoded by the germline V gene are SGHVS and FNYEAQ. The CDR3 covers 15 residues, taking in both the cysteine and the phenylalanine. Only the CDR3 part of the read is kept: 45 bases, read in frame from the first base.

Material: peripheral blood or thyroid tissue (not recorded which). The chain couples TRBV7-6 to TRBJ2-7; TRBD2 matches 9 bases in the middle. The J call may be faulty, since TRBJ2-1 better matches the DNA end. This clonotype originated in a woman aged 18-30 years with Graves' hyperthyroidism. The DNA sequence is given as TGTGCCAGCAGCTCCCAGCGGGAGGCCTACAATGAGCAGTTCTTC. Translated, it gives CASSSQREAYNEQFF.